The sequence of this TCR beta chain was determined in a study of blood T cell repertoires in COVID-19 (dated by TCRdb to 2019 to 2021). About the investigation overall: Samples covering the acute and convalescent phases of COVID-19 were provided by collaborators in the United States, Italy and Spain. The material from the prospective study consisted of cDNA or gDNA derived from T cells, B-cell-depleted T cells, or PBMCs. The dataset comprised deeply sampled blood TCRbeta repertoires from subjects exposed to, actively infected with, or recovered from COVID-19. The repertoires were released in a freely available public database meant as a resource for research on the immune response to SARS-CoV-2. Samples came from the ongoing ImmuneRACE study (first 160 participants) plus 1,254 subjects from 6 global collaborators. Nearly every sample came with metadata listing a de-identified subject ID, COVID-19 status, age in years and sex. Where available, HLA class I and class II types were obtained from metadata supplied by the sample provider rather than from assay-based typing. The study at large found these results: The amount of clinical and demographic metadata varied by source and participant and was provided uncurated.

The CDR3, cysteine through phenylalanine, is 15 amino acids long. This entry keeps only the CDR3 DNA: 45 bases, framed from base 1. The germline V gene gives CDR1 as MNHEY and CDR2 as SVGAGI. V trim: 9 bases; J trim: 6 bases; unmatched bases: 16. Whole blood was collected in K2EDTA tubes by collaborating institutions according to the institutions' own protocols. For TCRbeta analysis, collaborators shipped samples as frozen whole blood, isolated PBMCs, or DNA extracted from either of those sample types. On this clone: Its specific antigen is unknown. Within one base of it there is no much larger clone, and no base qualities were kept.

The immunoSEQ Assay, a bias-controlled multiplex PCR, was used to amplify TCRbeta CDR3 regions from genomic DNA. The authors' analysis ran thus. The number of nucleated cells in each sample was estimated from the amplification of reference gene primers within the assay. Sequence reads were collapsed and filtered to measure the absolute abundance of every unique TCRbeta CDR3 rearrangement. For each sample, productive Simpson clonality was calculated as the square root of Simpson's diversity index over productive rearrangements. TCRdb provides this immuneACCESS table in a form limited to in-frame rearrangements. Some clones are lacking; in checked studies, under half of them reflect an unresolved V gene, and why the rest are absent is not known. The V and J calls and clone size come from that table; D and trimming were worked out from the DNA. The sample includes about 64,000 clones, with approximately 91% observed a single time. Roughly 1.5% of the sample lies in the top ten.

Sequenced sample: peripheral blood. The sequence links TRBV6-5 to TRBJ2-7; 8 central bases correspond to TRBD1. The TCR comes from a human donor in a cohort sampled during active COVID-19. The nucleotide sequence reads TGTGCCAGTTTTCCGACGGCGGACAGGGTGAGCGAGCAGTACTTC. Its translation is CASFPTADRVSEQYF.